This T cell receptor beta chain appears in the sequencing data of a study of blood T cell repertoires in COVID-19. V lost 5 bases to trimming and J lost 5 bases, with 12 bases between them. CDR1 and CDR2 from the germline V gene are SGHTA and FQGNSA. The CDR3 loop spans 13 amino acids. Study processing details: Estimated nucleated cell counts came from reference gene primer amplification. Data came from immunoSEQ multiplex PCR; TCRdb stores just in-frame clones and leaves some out. V, J and clone size derive from that table, while D and trimming were established from the DNA sequence. The sample records tens of thousands of clones, about 88% being singletons. In this sample, this clone turned up once.

Specimen: peripheral blood. The TCR comes from a man in his 70s with active COVID-19. This chain uses TRBV7-2 with TRBJ2-5, with D perhaps matching TRBD2 (5 bases). The CDR3, as DNA: TGTGCCAGCAGCCCCCGCGGGCCGGAGACCCAGTACTTC. It encodes CASSPRGPETQYF.